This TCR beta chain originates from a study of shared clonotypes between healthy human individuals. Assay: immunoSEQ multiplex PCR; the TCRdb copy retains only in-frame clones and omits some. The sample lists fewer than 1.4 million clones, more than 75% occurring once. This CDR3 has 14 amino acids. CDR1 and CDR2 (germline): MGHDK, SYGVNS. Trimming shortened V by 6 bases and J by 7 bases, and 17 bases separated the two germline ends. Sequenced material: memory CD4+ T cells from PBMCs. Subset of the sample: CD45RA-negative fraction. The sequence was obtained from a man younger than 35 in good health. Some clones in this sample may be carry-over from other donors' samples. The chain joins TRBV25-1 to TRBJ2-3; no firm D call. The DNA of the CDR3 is TGTGCCAGCAGCGCCCCGGGCTGGCGAAATACGCAGTATTTT. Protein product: CASSAPGWRNTQYF.